This T cell receptor beta chain was recorded in a study of T cells in Graves' hyperthyroidism and ophthalmopathy. Study observations and caveats: Ophthalmopathy was predicted by the model a median of approximately 6 months ahead of onset. Most thyroid clonotypes with frequency above 0.001 were detected in blood.

On this clonotype: The target antigen is unknown.

Diagnosis relied on clinical symptoms, serum thyroxine and TRAb, thyroid ultrasound and orbital computed tomography. RNA transcripts served as the template for amplifying TCR beta CDR3 regions. An initial round of RT-PCR targeting the TCR CDR3 relied on the HTBI primer set. Using its own MiXCR run on the multiplex PCR reads, TCRdb lists one record per CDR3 protein. Of under 750,000 distinct CDR3 sequences in the sample, roughly 20% were seen once. The clonotype was recovered from a woman between 45 and 60 years old with Graves' hyperthyroidism that later progressed to Graves' ophthalmopathy. Sequences were obtained from blood.

The CDR3 region has the DNA TGTGCCACCACCCGAGGACAGGGGTTGTATGAGCAGTTCTTC. Protein: CATTRGQGLYEQFF. The chain uses TRBV19 and TRBJ2-1; 9 nucleotides line up with TRBD1. Germline values: CDR1 LNHDA, CDR2 SQIVND (reference sequence). This CDR3 is built from 14 residues. J was trimmed by 8 bases and V by 10 bases; bases with no gene match: 12. Combining the CDR3 with reference TRBV19 and TRBJ2-1 gives the whole variable domain DGGITQSPKYLFRKEGQNVTLSCEQNLNHDAMYWYRQDPGQGLRLIYYSQIVNDFQKGDIAEGYSVSREKKESFPLTVTSAQKNPTAFYLCATTRGQGLYEQFFGPGTRLTVL.